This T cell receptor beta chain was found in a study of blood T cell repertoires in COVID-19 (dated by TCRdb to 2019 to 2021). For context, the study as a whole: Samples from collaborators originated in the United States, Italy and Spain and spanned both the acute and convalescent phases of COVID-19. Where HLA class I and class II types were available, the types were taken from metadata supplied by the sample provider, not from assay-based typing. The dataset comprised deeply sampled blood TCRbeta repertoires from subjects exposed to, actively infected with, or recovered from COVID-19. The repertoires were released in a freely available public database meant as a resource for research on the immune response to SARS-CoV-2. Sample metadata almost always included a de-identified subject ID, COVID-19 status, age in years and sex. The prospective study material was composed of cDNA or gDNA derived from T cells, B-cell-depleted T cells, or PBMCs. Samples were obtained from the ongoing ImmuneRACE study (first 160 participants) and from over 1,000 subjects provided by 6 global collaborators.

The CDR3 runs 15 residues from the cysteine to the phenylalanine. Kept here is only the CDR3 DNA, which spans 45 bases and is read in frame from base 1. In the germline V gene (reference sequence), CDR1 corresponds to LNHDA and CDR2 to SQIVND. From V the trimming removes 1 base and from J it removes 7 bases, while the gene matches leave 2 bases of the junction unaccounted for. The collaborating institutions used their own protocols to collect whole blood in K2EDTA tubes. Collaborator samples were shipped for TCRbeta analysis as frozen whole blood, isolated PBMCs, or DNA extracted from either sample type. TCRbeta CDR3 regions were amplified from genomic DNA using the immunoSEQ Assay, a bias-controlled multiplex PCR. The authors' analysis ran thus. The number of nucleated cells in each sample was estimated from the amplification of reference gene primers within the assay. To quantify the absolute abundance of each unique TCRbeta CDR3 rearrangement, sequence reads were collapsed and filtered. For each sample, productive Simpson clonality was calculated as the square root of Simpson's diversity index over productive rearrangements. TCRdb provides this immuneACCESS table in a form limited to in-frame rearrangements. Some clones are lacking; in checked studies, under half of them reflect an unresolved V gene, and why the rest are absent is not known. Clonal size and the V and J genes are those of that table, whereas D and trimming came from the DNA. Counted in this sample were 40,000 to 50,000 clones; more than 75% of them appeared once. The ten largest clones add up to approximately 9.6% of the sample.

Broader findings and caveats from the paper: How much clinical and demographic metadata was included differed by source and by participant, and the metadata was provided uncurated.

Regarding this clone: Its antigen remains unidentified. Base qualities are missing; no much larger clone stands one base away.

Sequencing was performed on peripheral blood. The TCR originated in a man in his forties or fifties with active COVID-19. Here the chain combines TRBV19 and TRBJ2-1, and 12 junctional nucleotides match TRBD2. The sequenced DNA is TGTGCCAGTAGTATAGCTACTAGCGGGAGGAATGAGCAGTTCTTC. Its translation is CASSIATSGRNEQFF. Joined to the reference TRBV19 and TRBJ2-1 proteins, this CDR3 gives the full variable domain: DGGITQSPKYLFRKEGQNVTLSCEQNLNHDAMYWYRQDPGQGLRLIYYSQIVNDFQKGDIAEGYSVSREKKESFPLTVTSAQKNPTAFYLCASSIATSGRNEQFFGPGTRLTVL.